These 26 T cell receptor beta chains were sequenced from one sample in a study of beta chain features in type 1 diabetes. Since all of the isolated RNA was reverse transcribed, expressed TCRB transcripts were what got sequenced. Data came from immunoSEQ multiplex PCR; TCRdb stores just in-frame clones and leaves some out. This table holds 600,000 to 650,000 clones, around 16% found once. Sample: naive CD4+ T cells from blood. These receptors all stem from a man younger than 35 in good health.

The chain combines TRBV28 with TRBJ2-5; TRBD2 matches 9 bases. The CDR3 has 15 residues. The J segment lost 9 bases and the V segment lost 7 bases, leaving 15 bases of the junction unmatched. CDR1 is MDHEN, CDR2 SYDVKM, per germline. The CDR3 loop is CASTPTRREGVAQYF. In nucleotides, the CDR3 is TGTGCCAGCACCCCGACCCGGCGGGAGGGGGTGGCCCAGTACTTC.

This rearrangement joins TRBV28 to TRBJ1-5, with TRBD1 as a possible D gene (6 bases). Per the germline V gene, CDR1 is MDHEN and CDR2 is SYDVKM. V lost 6 bases to trimming and J lost 6 bases, with 9 bases between them. CDR3 length: 12 amino acids. For the CDR3, the DNA is TGTGCCAGCAGGGTACAGGGTCAGCCCCAGCATTTT. Translated, it gives CASRVQGQPQHF.

The sample holds a few counts of this clone. J is TRBJ2-5 and V is TRBV5-1, with 8 bases identical to TRBD1. V lost 2 bases to trimming and J lost 5 bases; unmatched junction nucleotides: 2. Germline CDR1 is SGHRS and CDR2 is YFSETQ. The CDR3 is 13 amino acids. The CDR3 spells CASSFTGGETQYF. The CDR3 bases are TGCGCCAGCAGCTTTACAGGGGGGGAGACCCAGTACTTC.

This clone was observed a handful of times. CDR3 in amino acids: CASSGIPGQPNEKLFF. CDR3 DNA sequence: TGTGCCAGCAGTGGAATACCGGGACAGCCGAATGAAAAACTGTTTTTT. The chain uses TRBV6-1 and TRBJ1-4, with TRBD1 identical over 7 bases. Trimming cost V 4 bases and J 5 bases; bases outside gene matches: 10. The CDR3 sequence is 16 residues long. Germline V gene lookup returns CDR1 MNHNS and CDR2 SASEGT.

The rearrangement links TRBV5-1 to TRBJ1-5; unclear D gene. The CDR3 sequence is 16 residues long. Trimming removed 10 bases at V and 0 bases at J, with 20 bases between. The germline V gene has CDR1 SGHRS and CDR2 YFSETQ. CDR3 bases: TGCGCCGGCGAACACCCGCCCGAGTATAGCAATCAGCCCCAGCATTTT. This sequence encodes CAGEHPPEYSNQPQHF.

This chain connects TRBV25-1 to TRBJ1-2; 8 nucleotides agree with TRBD1. Germline lookup yields CDR1 MGHDK and CDR2 SYGVNS. The CDR3 consists of 14 residues. V lost 6 bases, J lost 5 bases, and 8 bases stayed unmatched. The CDR3 DNA reads TGTGCCAGCAGGCGCAGGGGGCTGGGTTATGGCTACACCTTC. Translated: CASRRRGLGYGYTF.

The V call is TRBV2, the J call TRBJ1-5, with 12 bases lining up with TRBD1. Germline-derived CDR1 and CDR2 are SNHLY and FYNNEI. V gave up 6 bases and J gave up 6 bases; unmatched junction bases: 3. CDR3 length: 14 amino acids. CDR3 region: CASRGTGGPQPQHF. CDR3 DNA sequence: TGTGCCAGCAGGGGGACAGGGGGCCCTCAGCCCCAGCATTTT.

The chain couples TRBV6-6 to TRBJ2-7; TRBD2 is a possible D gene (5 bases). The V gene lost 5 bases and the J gene lost 4 bases, with 12 bases spanning the gap. This CDR3 comprises 13 residues. Looked up from germline, CDR1 is MNHNY and CDR2 is SVGAGI (reference sequence). The DNA for the CDR3 is TGTGCCAGCAGTCACCGGAGGAGTTACGAGCAGTACTTC. Its protein is CASSHRRSYEQYF.

This clone showed up just a few times. The chain has TRBV6-5 and TRBJ2-7; possible D gene TRBD1, 6 bases. V dropped 5 bases and J dropped 2 bases, with 13 bases sitting between them. The CDR3 consists of 14 residues. Germline V gene lookup returns CDR1 MNHEY and CDR2 SVGAGI. This CDR3 is CASSTQGYPYEQYF. The CDR3 DNA reads TGTGCCAGCAGTACTCAGGGGTACCCCTACGAGCAGTACTTC.

This clone came up a few times. The chain recombines TRBV15 with TRBJ2-3; the D gene is possibly TRBD2 (5 bases). The germline gives CDR1 LNHNV, CDR2 YYDKDF (reference sequence). The CDR3 spans 20 residues. The V gene lost 0 bases and the J gene lost 0 bases, with 22 bases spanning the gap. The CDR3 nucleotides are TGTGCCACCAGCAGAGAGGAGGAGTCAGTTTTTCCATCTAGCACAGATACGCAGTATTTT. It encodes CATSREEESVFPSSTDTQYF.

The rearrangement uses TRBV7-9 and TRBJ2-1, with 12 bases that match TRBD2. CDR3 length: 17 residues. Unmatched junction bases numbered 13, after V lost 9 bases and J lost 4 bases. CDR1 and CDR2 from the germline V gene are SEHNR and FQNEAQ (reference sequence). Here the CDR3 DNA reads TGTGCCAGTGGGGGTCTAGCGGGAGGGGCGAGTTACAATGAGCAGTTCTTC. Translated, it gives CASGGLAGGASYNEQFF.

The chain joins TRBV7-3 to TRBJ2-1, with 9 bases fitting TRBD1. The CDR3 sequence is 16 residues long. Germline trimming cut 4 bases from V and 3 bases from J; bases unmatched to any gene: 7. In germline, CDR1 is SGHTA, CDR2 FQGTGA. The chain's CDR3 is CASSSKPGQGYNEQFF. DNA of the CDR3: TGTGCCAGCAGCTCAAAGCCGGGACAGGGCTACAATGAGCAGTTCTTC. Complete variable domain (other parts from reference TRBV7-3 and TRBJ2-1): GAGVSQTPSNKVTEKGKYVELRCDPISGHTALYWYRQSLGQGPEFLIYFQGTGAADDSGLPNDRFFAVRPEGSVSTLKIQRTERGDSAVYLCASSSKPGQGYNEQFFGPGTRLTVL.

This clone was seen repeatedly, ten times or more. V and J are TRBV7-9 and TRBJ1-4; D possibly corresponds to TRBD1 (5 bases). Trimming cost V 6 bases and J 7 bases, with 18 bases left between them. Germline CDR1 is SEHNR and CDR2 is FQNEAQ (reference sequence). CDR3 length: 15 residues. Here the CDR3 DNA reads TGTGCCAGCAGACCGAGTCCCAGGGAAGGTGAAAAACTGTTTTTT. This translates into CASRPSPREGEKLFF.

This clone occurred a few times. The gene calls are TRBV10-3 and TRBJ2-2; tentatively, D is TRBD2 (6 bases). The germline gives CDR1 ENHRY, CDR2 SYGVKD. V lost 2 bases and J 2 bases, leaving 12 bases between the germline ends. The CDR3 is 16 residues long. The CDR3 spells CAISEPGGPNTGELFF. The CDR3 DNA reads TGTGCCATCAGTGAGCCCGGGGGACCAAACACCGGGGAGCTGTTTTTT.

This clone was seen more than once but under ten times. The chain has TRBV9 and TRBJ2-7, with D unresolved. The CDR3 totals 13 residues. Germline V gene sequence: CDR1 SGDLS, CDR2 YYNGEE. V shed 0 bases and J shed 6 bases, with 10 bases lying between them. DNA of the CDR3: TGTGCCAGCAGCGTAGAGGCCTCTCGCGAGCAGTACTTC. Translating gives CASSVEASREQYF.

The genes are TRBV5-1 and TRBJ2-7; 8 bases line up with TRBD1. Looked up from germline, CDR1 is SGHRS and CDR2 is YFSETQ. The length of the CDR3 is 16 residues. Trimming cost V 2 bases and J 0 bases; bases outside gene matches: 7. As DNA, the CDR3 is TGCGCCAGCAGCTTCACCGGGACAGGAGTCTCCTACGAGCAGTACTTC. Amino acids: CASSFTGTGVSYEQYF.

This chain joins TRBV7-9 and TRBJ1-5; D perhaps matches TRBD1 (5 bases). This CDR3 has 14 residues. The V end lost 5 bases, the J end lost 5 bases, and 13 bases lay between the germline ends. CDR1 is SEHNR and CDR2 is FQNEAQ in the germline V gene (reference sequence). The CDR3 DNA reads as TGTGCCAGCAGCCCGAGGGACGGGGATCAGCCCCAGCATTTT. Its protein product is CASSPRDGDQPQHF.

This clone was found a few times. J is TRBJ2-5 and V is TRBV5-1, with D uncertain. The V end was cut by 5 bases, the J end by 1 base, with 9 bases between. This CDR3 spans 13 amino acids. CDR1 is SGHRS, CDR2 YFSETQ, per germline. Here the CDR3 reads CASRRNSQETQYF. The CDR3, as DNA: TGCGCCAGCAGAAGAAACAGCCAAGAGACCCAGTACTTC.

V gene TRBV5-6 combines with J gene TRBJ1-1, with no clear D. The CDR3 has 12 residues. The V and J ends lost 0 bases and 11 bases respectively, with 11 bases between them. Germline CDR1 and CDR2: SGHDT and YYEEEE. DNA of the CDR3: TGTGCCAGCAGCTTGGCGCAGCAGTCGGCTTTCTTT. Its protein product is CASSLAQQSAFF.

V and J are TRBV28 and TRBJ1-2, with D perhaps TRBD1 (6 bases). Trimming stripped 1 base from V and 0 bases from J, with 6 bases between. Germline loops: CDR1 MDHEN, CDR2 SYDVKM. This CDR3 has 14 amino acids. CDR3 bases: TGTGCCAGCAGTTTATACAGGGCTAACTATGGCTACACCTTC. This codes for CASSLYRANYGYTF.

This chain connects TRBV7-9 to TRBJ1-1, with D unresolved. The V end lost 6 bases, the J end lost 0 bases, and 11 bases lay between the germline ends. Germline loops: CDR1 SEHNR, CDR2 FQNEAQ (reference sequence). This CDR3 region has 14 residues. The CDR3 sequence is CASSSQSMNTEAFF. In DNA form, the CDR3 reads TGTGCCAGCAGTTCACAGAGCATGAACACTGAAGCTTTCTTT. The complete variable domain, with remaining parts taken from reference TRBV7-9 and TRBJ1-1, reads DTGVSQNPRHKITKRGQNVTFRCDPISEHNRLYWYRQTLGQGPEFLTYFQNEAQLEKSRLLSDRFSAERPKGSFSTLEIQRTEQGDSAMYLCASSSQSMNTEAFFGQGTRLTVV.

CDR3 DNA: TGTGCCAGCAGCTTGGGGGGGCTACGGCAGCCCCAGCATTTT. Protein: CASSLGGLRQPQHF. V usage is TRBV5-4 and J usage is TRBJ1-5; TRBD1 is a possible D gene (6 bases). The germline V gene has CDR1 SGHNT and CDR2 YYREEE (reference sequence). The V end lost 0 bases, the J end lost 7 bases, and 11 bases lay between the germline ends. The CDR3 has 14 amino acids.

The gene calls are TRBV27 and TRBJ2-1; TRBD1 aligns across 8 bases. Germline trimming cut 0 bases from V and 2 bases from J; bases unmatched to any gene: 3. Germline lookup yields CDR1 MNHEY and CDR2 SMNVEV (reference sequence). CDR3 length equals 16 residues. The DNA of the CDR3 is TGTGCCAGCAGTTTATCGGGCAGGGGGCCCTACAATGAGCAGTTCTTC. Encoded protein: CASSLSGRGPYNEQFF.

The chain couples TRBV28 to TRBJ2-7; TRBD2 might be the D (5 bases). V gave up 7 bases and J gave up 5 bases, with 21 bases separating them. The germline CDR1 and CDR2 sequences are MDHEN and SYDVKM. The CDR3 extends over 15 amino acids. The CDR3 sequence: CASTPRELASDEQYF. In DNA form, the CDR3 reads TGTGCCAGCACCCCGAGGGAGTTAGCTTCGGACGAGCAGTACTTC.

This clone was observed a handful of times. The chain recombines TRBV6-5 with TRBJ2-3; D is unclear. CDR3 size: 12 residues. The V end was cut by 5 bases, the J end by 6 bases, with 9 bases between. Germline V gene sequence: CDR1 MNHEY, CDR2 SVGAGI. CDR3 amino acids: CASSTKWDTQYF. CDR3 DNA: TGTGCCAGCAGTACCAAGTGGGATACGCAGTATTTT.

V usage is TRBV6-5 and J usage is TRBJ1-5, with D perhaps TRBD1 (6 bases). The CDR3 consists of 14 residues. Germline CDR1 is MNHEY and CDR2 is SVGAGI. V dropped 8 bases and J dropped 2 bases, with 13 bases sitting between them. CDR3 sequence (DNA): TGTGCCAGCTCACAGGGCGTTCGCAATCAGCCCCAGCATTTT. Its protein product is CASSQGVRNQPQHF.